Below, one TCR beta chain is given with its context. Its matching antigen is unknown. These data are taken from a study of blood T cells in healthy people across ages. General study points: More naive CD4+ cells and higher diversity were found in long-lived than in aged donors. Not knowing donor CMV status may have confounded expanded clonotype changes.

The donors, healthy Caucasians from Russia, were aged roughly 6 to 90. Per sample, at least 5 micrograms of total RNA were extracted. The V gene's germline CDR1 is SGHRS and CDR2 YFSETQ. Losses at the gene ends were 3 bases for V and 5 bases for J; bases not matched to a gene: 10. The CDR3 is 17 residues long. Through a sample-barcoded 5' primer and a J-beta primer mix, a second PCR was run for roughly 7 to 12 cycles. TCRdb analysed the 5' RACE reads with MiXCR anew, one entry per CDR3 protein. This sample has 980,000 or so distinct CDR3 sequences, with about 48% found just once. What was sequenced was blood. The sequence came from a man aged 30 to 39 in good health. V and J are TRBV5-1 and TRBJ2-1; 11 nucleotides match TRBD2. The DNA for the CDR3 is TGCGCCAGCAGCTGGCCCGCTAGCGGGGGGAACAACAATGAGCAGTTCTTC. It yields the protein CASSWPASGGNNNEQFF.